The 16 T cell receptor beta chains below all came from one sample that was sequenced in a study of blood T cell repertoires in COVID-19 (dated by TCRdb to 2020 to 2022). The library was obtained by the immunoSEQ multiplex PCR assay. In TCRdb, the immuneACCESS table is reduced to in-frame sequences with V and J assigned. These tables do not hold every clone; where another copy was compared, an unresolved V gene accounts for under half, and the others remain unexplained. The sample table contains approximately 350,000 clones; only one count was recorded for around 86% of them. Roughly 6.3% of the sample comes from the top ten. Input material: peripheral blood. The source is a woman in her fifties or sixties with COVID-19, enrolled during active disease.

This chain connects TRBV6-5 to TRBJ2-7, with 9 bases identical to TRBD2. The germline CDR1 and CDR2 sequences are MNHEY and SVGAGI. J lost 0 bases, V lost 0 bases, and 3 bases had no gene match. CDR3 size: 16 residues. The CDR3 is CASSYSGGRASYEQYF. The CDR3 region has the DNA TGTGCCAGCAGTTACTCGGGCGGGAGGGCCTCCTACGAGCAGTACTTC.

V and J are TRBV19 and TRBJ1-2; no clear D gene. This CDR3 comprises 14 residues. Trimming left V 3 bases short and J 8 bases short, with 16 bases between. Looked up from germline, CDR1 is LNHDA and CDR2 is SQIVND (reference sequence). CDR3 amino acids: CASSIARGPSGYTF. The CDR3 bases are TGTGCCAGTAGTATCGCCCGGGGTCCGTCGGGCTACACCTTC. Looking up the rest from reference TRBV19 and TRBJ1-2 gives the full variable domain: DGGITQSPKYLFRKEGQNVTLSCEQNLNHDAMYWYRQDPGQGLRLIYYSQIVNDFQKGDIAEGYSVSREKKESFPLTVTSAQKNPTAFYLCASSIARGPSGYTFGSGTRLTVV.

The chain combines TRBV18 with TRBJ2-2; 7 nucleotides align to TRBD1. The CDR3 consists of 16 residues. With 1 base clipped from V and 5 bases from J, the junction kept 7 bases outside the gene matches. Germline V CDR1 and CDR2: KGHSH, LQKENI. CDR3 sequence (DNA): TGTGCCAGCTCACCACAAGTTAAGGGGGCGACCGGGGAGCTGTTTTTT. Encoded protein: CASSPQVKGATGELFF.

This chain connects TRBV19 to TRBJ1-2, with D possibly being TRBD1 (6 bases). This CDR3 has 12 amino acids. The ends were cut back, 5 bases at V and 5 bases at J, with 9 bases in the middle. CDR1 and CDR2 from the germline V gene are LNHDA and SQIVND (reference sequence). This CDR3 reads CASSADSYGYTF. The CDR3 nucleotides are TGTGCCAGTAGTGCGGACAGTTATGGCTACACCTTC. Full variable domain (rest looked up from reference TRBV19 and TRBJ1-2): DGGITQSPKYLFRKEGQNVTLSCEQNLNHDAMYWYRQDPGQGLRLIYYSQIVNDFQKGDIAEGYSVSREKKESFPLTVTSAQKNPTAFYLCASSADSYGYTFGSGTRLTVV.

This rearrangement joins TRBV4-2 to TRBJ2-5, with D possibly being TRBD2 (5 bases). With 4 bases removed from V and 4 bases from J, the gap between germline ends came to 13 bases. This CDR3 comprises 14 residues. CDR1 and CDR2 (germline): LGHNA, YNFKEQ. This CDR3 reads CASSPRLARETQYF. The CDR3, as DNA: TGTGCCAGCAGCCCACGCCTAGCCAGAGAGACCCAGTACTTC.

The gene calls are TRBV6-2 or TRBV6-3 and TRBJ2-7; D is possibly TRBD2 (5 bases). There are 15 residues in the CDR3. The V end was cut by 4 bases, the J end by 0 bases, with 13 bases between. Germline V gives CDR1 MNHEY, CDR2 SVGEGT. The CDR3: CASSSGGLSSYEQYF. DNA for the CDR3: TGTGCCAGCAGTTCTGGCGGGTTGAGCTCCTACGAGCAGTACTTC.

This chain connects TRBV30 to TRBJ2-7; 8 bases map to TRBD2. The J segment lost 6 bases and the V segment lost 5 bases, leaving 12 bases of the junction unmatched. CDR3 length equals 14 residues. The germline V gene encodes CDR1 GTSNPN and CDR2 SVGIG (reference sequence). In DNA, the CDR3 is TGTGCCTGGCTTCCCTTAAGCGGGAGTGGCGAGCAGTACTTC. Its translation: CAWLPLSGSGEQYF. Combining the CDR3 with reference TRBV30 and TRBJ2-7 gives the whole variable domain SQTIHQWPATLVQPVGSPLSLECTVEGTSNPNLYWYRQAAGRGLQLLFYSVGIGQISSEVPQNLSASRPQDRQFILSSKKLLLSDSGFYLCAWLPLSGSGEQYFGPGTRLTVT.

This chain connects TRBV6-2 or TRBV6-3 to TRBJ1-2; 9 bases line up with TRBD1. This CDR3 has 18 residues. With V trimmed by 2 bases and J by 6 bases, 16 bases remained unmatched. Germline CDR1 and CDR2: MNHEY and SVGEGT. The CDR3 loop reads CASSYAGQGAGAYNGYTF. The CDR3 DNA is TGTGCCAGCAGTTACGCGGGACAGGGAGCCGGGGCGTATAATGGCTACACCTTC.

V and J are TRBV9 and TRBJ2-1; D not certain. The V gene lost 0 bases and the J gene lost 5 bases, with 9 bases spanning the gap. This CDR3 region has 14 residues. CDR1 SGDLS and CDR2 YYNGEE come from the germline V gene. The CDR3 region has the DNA TGTGCCAGCAGCGTAGTGAACAGCCACAATGAGCAGTTCTTC. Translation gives CASSVVNSHNEQFF. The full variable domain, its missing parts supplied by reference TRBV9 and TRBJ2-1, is DSGVTQTPKHLITATGQRVTLRCSPRSGDLSVYWYQQSLDQGLQFLIQYYNGEERAKGNILERFSAQQFPDLHSELNLSSLELGDSALYFCASSVVNSHNEQFFGPGTRLTVL.

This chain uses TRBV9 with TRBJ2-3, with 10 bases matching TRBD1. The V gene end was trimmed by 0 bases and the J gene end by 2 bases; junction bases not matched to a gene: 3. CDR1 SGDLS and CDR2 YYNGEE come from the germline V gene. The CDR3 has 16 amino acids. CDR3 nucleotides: TGTGCCAGCAGCGTAGTGGGGACAGGGGACACAGATACGCAGTATTTT. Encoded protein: CASSVVGTGDTDTQYF.

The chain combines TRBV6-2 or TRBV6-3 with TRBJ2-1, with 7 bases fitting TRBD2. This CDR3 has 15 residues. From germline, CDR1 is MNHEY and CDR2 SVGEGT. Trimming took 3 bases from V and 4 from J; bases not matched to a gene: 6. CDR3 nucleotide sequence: TGTGCCAGCAGTTATGGTGGGGGAGGGTACAATGAGCAGTTCTTC. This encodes CASSYGGGGYNEQFF.

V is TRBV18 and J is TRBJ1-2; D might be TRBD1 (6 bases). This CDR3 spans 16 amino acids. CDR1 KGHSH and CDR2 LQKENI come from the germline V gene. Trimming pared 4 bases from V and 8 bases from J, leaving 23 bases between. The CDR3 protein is CASSHVRGARLEGYTF. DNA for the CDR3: TGTGCCAGCTCACACGTTCGGGGGGCGAGGCTTGAAGGCTACACCTTC.

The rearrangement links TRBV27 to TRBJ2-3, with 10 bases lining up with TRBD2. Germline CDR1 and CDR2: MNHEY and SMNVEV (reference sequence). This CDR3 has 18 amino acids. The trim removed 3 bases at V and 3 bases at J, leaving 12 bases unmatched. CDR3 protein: CASSLRSGRTKSTDTQYF. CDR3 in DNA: TGTGCCAGCAGTTTGCGTAGCGGGAGGACTAAGAGTACAGATACGCAGTATTTT.

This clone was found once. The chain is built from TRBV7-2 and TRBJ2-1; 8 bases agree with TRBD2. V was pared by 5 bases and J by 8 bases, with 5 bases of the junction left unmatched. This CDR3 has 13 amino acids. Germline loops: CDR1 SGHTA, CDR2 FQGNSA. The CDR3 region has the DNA TGTGCCAGCAGCCGTGGGACTAGGGATGAGCAGTTCTTC. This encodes CASSRGTRDEQFF.

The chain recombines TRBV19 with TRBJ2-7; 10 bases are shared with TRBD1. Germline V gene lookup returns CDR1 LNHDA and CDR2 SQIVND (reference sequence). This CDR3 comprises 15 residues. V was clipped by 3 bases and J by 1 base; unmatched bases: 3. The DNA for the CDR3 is TGTGCCAGTAGTATGGGGACAGGGGCTTCCTACGAGCAGTACTTC. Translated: CASSMGTGASYEQYF.

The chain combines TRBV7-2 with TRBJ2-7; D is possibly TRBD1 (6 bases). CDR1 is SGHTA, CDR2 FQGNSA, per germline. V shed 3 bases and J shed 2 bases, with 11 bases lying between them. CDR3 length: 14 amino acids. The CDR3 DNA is TGTGCCAGCAGCTTTCAGGGGACCGCCTACGAGCAGTACTTC. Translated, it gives CASSFQGTAYEQYF. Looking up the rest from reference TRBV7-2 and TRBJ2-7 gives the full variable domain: GAGVSQSPSNKVTEKGKDVELRCDPISGHTALYWYRQSLGQGLEFLIYFQGNSAPDKSGLPSDRFSAERTGGSVSTLTIQRTQQEDSAVYLCASSFQGTAYEQYFGPGTRLTVT.